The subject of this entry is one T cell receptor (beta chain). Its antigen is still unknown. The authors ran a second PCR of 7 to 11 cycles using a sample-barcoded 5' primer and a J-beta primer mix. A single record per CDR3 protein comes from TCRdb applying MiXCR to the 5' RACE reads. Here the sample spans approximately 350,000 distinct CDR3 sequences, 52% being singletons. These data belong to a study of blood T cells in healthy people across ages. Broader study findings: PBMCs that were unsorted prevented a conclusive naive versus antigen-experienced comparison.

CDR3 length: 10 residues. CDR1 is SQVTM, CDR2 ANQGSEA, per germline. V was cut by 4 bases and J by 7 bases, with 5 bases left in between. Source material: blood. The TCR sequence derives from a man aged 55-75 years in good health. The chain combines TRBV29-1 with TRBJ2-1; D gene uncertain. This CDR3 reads CSVVRNEQFF. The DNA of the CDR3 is TGCAGCGTTGTAAGAAATGAGCAGTTCTTC.